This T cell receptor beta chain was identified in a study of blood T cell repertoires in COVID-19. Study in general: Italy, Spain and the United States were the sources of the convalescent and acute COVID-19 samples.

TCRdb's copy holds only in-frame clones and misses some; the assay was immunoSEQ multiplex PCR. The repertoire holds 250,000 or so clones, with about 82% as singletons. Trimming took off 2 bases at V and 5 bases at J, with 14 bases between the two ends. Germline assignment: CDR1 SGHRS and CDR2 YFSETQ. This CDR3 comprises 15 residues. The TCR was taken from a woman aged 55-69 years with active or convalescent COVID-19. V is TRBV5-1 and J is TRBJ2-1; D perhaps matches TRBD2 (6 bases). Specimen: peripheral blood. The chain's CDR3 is CASSFGRGGNNEQFF. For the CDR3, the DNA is TGCGCCAGCAGCTTCGGGAGAGGAGGGAACAATGAGCAGTTCTTC.